The T cell receptor (beta chain) described here comes from a study of a mutant IDH1 vaccine in newly diagnosed glioma. Here immunoSEQ multiplex PCR was the method, and the copy in TCRdb shows in-frame clones only, minus some. The sample includes fewer than 40,000 clones, about 84% seen only once; the top ten take approximately 5.7%. Time point indicated: week 5, during vaccination. Mutant IDH1 20-mer peptide, at 300 ug, made up each vaccine dose, with topical imiquimod. J gave up 0 bases and V 6 bases, and 10 bases lay outside the gene matches. Germline CDR1 is MNHNY and CDR2 is SVGAGI (reference sequence). The CDR3 is made up of 16 amino acids. About this clone: The target antigen is unknown.

The sample here was PBMCs, taken from a glioma patient whose treatment included an IDH1 peptide vaccine. This chain uses TRBV6-6 with TRBJ1-2; 7 bases align to TRBD1. The receptor was derived from a man aged 40-49 years with glioma. CDR3 nucleotide sequence: TGTGCCAGCAGACAGCCGCCGGGACAGACTAACTATGGCTACACCTTC. Residues: CASRQPPGQTNYGYTF.